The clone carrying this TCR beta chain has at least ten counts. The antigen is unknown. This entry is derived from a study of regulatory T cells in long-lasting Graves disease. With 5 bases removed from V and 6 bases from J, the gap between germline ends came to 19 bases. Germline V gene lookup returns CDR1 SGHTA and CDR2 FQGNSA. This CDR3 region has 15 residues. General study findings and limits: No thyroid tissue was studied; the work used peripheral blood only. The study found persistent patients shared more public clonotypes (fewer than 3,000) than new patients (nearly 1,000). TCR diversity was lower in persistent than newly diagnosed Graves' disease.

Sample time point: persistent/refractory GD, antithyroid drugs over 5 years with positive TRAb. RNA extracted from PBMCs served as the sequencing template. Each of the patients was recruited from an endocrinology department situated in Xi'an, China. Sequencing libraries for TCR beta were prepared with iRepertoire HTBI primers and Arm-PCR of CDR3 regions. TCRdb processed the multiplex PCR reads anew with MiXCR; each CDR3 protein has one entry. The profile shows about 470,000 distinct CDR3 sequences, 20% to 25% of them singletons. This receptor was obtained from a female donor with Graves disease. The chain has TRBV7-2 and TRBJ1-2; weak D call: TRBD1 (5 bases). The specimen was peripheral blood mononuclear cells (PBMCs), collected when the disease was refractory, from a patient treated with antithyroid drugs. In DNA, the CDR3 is TGTGCCAGCAGCCCGGACTCAGGGAGGGGCGATGGCTACACCTTC. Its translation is CASSPDSGRGDGYTF.